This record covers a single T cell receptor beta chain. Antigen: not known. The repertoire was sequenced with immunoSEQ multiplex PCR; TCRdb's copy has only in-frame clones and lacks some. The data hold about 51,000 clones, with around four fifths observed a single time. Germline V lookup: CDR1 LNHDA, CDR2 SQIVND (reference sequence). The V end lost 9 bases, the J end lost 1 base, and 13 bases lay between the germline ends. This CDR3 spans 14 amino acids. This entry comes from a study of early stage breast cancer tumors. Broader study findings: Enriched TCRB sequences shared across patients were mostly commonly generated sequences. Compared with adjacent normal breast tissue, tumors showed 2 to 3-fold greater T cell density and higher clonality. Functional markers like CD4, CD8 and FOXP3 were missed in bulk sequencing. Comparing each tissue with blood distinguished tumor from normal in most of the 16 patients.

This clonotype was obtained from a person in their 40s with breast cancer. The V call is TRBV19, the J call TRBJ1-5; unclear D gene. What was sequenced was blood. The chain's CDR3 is CASQWTESNQPQHF. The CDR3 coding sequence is TGTGCCAGCCAATGGACGGAGAGCAATCAGCCCCAGCATTTT.